The TCR beta chain described here comes from a study of blood T cell repertoires in COVID-19. Study-level information: Acute and convalescent COVID-19 samples came from the United States, Italy and Spain.

The assay was immunoSEQ multiplex PCR, and TCRdb's table has in-frame clones only and misses some. The sample has about 150,000 clones, approximately 88% seen once. The clonotype was recovered from a woman aged 60-70 years with acute or convalescent COVID-19. Sequencing was done on a sample of peripheral blood.

CDR3 sequence reads: CASSQAGYGYTF. The CDR3 DNA reads as TGTGCCAGCAGCCAGGCTGGCTATGGCTACACCTTC. The genes are TRBV12-3 or TRBV12-4 and TRBJ1-2; no clear D. The CDR3 has 12 amino acids. V gave up 6 bases and J gave up 4 bases, with 9 bases separating them.